This TCR beta chain derives from a study of lymphopenia after photon versus proton radiotherapy. Libraries were prepared by immunoSEQ multiplex PCR; TCRdb keeps only in-frame clonotypes and omits some of them. The data contain 150,000 to 200,000 clones, approximately 91% of them singletons. Germline V gene sequence: CDR1 MNHNY, CDR2 SVGAGI (reference sequence). The V and J ends lost 5 bases and 6 bases, in that order; junction bases with no gene match: 12. The length of the CDR3 is 15 residues. The TCR was taken from a man in his fifties or sixties with gastric cancer. Sequenced here: peripheral blood, sampled from a patient treated with photon-based radiotherapy. V usage is TRBV6-6 and J usage is TRBJ1-2, with 7 positions matching TRBD1. CDR3 sequence: CASSPRGGEVDGYTF. CDR3 coding DNA: TGTGCCAGCAGTCCCAGGGGGGGAGAAGTGGATGGCTACACCTTC.